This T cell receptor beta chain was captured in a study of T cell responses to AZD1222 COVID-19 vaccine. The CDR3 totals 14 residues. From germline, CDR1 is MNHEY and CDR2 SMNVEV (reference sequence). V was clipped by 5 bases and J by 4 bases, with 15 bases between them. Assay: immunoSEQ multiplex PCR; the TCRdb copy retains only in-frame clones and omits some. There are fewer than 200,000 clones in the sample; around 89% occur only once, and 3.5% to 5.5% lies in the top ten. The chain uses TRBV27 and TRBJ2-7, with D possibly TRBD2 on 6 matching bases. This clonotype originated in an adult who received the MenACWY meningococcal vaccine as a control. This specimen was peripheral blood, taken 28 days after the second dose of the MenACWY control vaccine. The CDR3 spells CASSPGLGLYEQYF. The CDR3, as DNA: TGTGCCAGCAGTCCGGGACTGGGGTTGTACGAGCAGTACTTC.